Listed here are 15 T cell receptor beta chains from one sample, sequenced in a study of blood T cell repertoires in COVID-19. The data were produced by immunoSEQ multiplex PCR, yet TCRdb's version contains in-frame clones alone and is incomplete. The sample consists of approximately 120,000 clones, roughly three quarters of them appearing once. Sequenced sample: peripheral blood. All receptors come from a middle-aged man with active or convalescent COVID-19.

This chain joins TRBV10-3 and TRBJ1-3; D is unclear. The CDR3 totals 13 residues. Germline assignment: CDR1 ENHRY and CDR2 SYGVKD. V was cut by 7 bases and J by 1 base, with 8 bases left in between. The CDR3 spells CAIKAASGNTIYF. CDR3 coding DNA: TGTGCCATCAAGGCGGCTTCTGGAAACACCATATATTTT.

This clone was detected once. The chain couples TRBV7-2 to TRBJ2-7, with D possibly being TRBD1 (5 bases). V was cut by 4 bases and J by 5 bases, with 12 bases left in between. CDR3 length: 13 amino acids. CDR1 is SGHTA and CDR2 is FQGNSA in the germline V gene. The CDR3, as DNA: TGTGCCAGCAGCTGGCCCCAGGGAAACGAGCAGTACTTC. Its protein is CASSWPQGNEQYF.

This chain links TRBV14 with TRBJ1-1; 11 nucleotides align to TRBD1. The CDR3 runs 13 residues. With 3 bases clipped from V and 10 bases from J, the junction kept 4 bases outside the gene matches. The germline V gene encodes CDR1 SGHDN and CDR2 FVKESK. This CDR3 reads CASSQTGTGGAFF. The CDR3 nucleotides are TGTGCCAGCAGCCAGACCGGGACAGGGGGAGCTTTCTTT.

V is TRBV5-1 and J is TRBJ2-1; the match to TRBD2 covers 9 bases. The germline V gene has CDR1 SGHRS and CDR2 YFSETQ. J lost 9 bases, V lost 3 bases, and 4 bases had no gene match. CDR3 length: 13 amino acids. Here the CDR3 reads CASSSSGNPEQFF. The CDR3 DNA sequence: TGCGCCAGCAGCTCTAGCGGGAACCCTGAGCAGTTCTTC.

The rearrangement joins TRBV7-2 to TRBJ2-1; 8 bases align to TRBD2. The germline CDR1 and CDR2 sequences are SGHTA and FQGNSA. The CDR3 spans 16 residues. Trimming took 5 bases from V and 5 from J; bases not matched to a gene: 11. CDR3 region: CASSLPQAGAHNEQFF. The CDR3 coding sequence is TGTGCCAGCAGCCTCCCCCAAGCGGGGGCCCACAATGAGCAGTTCTTC. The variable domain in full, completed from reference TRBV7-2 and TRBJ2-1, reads GAGVSQSPSNKVTEKGKDVELRCDPISGHTALYWYRQSLGQGLEFLIYFQGNSAPDKSGLPSDRFSAERTGGSVSTLTIQRTQQEDSAVYLCASSLPQAGAHNEQFFGPGTRLTVL.

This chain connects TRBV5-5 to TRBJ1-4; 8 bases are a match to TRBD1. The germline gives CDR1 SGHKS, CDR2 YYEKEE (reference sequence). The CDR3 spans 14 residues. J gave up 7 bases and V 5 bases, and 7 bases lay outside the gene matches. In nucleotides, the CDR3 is TGTGCCAGCAGGAACGACAGGGGCGGTGAAAAACTGTTTTTT. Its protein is CASRNDRGGEKLFF.

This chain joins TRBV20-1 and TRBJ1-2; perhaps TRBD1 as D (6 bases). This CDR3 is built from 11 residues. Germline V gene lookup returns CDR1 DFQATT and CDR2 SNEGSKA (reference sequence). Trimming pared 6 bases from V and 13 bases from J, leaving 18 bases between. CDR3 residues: CSANEGEISTF. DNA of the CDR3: TGCAGTGCAAATGAGGGGGAGATTAGCACCTTC.

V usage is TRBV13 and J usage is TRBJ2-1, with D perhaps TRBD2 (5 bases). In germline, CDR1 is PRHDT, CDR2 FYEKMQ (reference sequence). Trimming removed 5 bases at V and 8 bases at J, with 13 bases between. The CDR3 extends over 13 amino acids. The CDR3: CASSTRTRDEQFF. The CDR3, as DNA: TGTGCCAGCAGCACCCGGACTCGGGATGAGCAGTTCTTC.

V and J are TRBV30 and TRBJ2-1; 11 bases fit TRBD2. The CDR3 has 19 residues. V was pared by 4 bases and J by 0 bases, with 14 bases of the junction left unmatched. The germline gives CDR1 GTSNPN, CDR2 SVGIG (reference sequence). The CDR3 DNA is TGTGCCTGGACCCCGGGACTAGCGGATCCAACGAGCTCCTACAATGAGCAGTTCTTC. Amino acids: CAWTPGLADPTSSYNEQFF.

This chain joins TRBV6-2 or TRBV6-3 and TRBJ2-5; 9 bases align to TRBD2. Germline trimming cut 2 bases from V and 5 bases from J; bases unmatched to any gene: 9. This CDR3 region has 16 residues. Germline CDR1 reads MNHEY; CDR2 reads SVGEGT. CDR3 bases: TGTGCCAGCAGTTACCCAAAACGCGGGGGGGGTGAGACCCAGTACTTC. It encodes CASSYPKRGGGETQYF.

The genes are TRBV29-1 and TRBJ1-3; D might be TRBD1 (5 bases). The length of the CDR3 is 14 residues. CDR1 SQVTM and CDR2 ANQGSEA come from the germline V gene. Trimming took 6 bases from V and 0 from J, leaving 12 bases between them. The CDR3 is CSVDPTASGNTIYF. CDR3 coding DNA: TGCAGCGTAGACCCGACAGCCTCTGGAAACACCATATATTTT.

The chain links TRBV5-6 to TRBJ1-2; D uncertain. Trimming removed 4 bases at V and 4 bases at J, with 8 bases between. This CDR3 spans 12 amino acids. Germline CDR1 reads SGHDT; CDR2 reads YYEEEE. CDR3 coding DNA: TGTGCCAGCAGCCCGTCCTCCTATGGCTACACCTTC. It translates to CASSPSSYGYTF. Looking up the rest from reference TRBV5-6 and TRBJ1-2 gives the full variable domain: DAGVTQSPTHLIKTRGQQVTLRCSPKSGHDTVSWYQQALGQGPQFIFQYYEEEERQRGNFPDRFSGHQFPNYSSELNVNALLLGDSALYLCASSPSSYGYTFGSGTRLTVV.

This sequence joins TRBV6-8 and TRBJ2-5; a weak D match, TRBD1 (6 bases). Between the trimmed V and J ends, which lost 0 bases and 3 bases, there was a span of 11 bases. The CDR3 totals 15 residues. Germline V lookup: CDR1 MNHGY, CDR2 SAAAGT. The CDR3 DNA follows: TGTGCCAGCAGTTACTCGTTTACAGGGAAAGAGACCCAGTACTTC. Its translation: CASSYSFTGKETQYF.

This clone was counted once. In nucleotides, the CDR3 is TGCAGCGTGCGACTGTACAATGAGCAGTTCTTC. Translating gives CSVRLYNEQFF. The rearrangement uses TRBV29-1 and TRBJ2-1, with D uncertain. This CDR3 has 11 residues. V dropped 6 bases and J dropped 4 bases, with 7 bases sitting between them. Germline V CDR1 and CDR2: SQVTM, ANQGSEA.

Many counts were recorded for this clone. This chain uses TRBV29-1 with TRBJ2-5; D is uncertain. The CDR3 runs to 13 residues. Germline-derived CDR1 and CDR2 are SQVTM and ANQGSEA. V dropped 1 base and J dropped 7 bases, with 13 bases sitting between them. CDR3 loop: CSVEALGLGTQYF. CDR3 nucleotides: TGCAGCGTTGAAGCTCTCGGGTTAGGGACCCAGTACTTC. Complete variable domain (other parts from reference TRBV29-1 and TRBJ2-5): SAVISQKPSRDICQRGTSLTIQCQVDSQVTMMFWYRQQPGQSLTLIATANQGSEATYESGFVIDKFPISRPNLTFSTLTVSNMSPEDSSIYLCSVEALGLGTQYFGPGTRLLVL.